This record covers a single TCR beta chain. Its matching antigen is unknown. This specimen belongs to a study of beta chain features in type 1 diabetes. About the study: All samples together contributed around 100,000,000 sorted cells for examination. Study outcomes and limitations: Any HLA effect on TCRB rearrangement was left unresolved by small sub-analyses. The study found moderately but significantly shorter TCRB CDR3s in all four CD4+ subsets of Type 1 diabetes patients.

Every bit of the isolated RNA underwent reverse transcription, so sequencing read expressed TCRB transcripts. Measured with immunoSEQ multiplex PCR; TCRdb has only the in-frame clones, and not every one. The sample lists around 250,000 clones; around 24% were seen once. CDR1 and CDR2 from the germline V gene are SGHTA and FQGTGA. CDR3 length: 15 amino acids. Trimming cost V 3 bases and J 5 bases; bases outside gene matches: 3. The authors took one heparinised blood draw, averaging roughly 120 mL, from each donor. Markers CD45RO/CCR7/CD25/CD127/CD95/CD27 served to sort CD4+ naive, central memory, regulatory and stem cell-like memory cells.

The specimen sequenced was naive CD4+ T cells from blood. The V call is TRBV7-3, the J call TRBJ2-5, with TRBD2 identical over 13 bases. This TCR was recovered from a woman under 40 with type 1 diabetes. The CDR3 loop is CASSLGLAGWETQYF. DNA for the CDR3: TGTGCCAGCAGCTTGGGACTAGCGGGATGGGAGACCCAGTACTTC.